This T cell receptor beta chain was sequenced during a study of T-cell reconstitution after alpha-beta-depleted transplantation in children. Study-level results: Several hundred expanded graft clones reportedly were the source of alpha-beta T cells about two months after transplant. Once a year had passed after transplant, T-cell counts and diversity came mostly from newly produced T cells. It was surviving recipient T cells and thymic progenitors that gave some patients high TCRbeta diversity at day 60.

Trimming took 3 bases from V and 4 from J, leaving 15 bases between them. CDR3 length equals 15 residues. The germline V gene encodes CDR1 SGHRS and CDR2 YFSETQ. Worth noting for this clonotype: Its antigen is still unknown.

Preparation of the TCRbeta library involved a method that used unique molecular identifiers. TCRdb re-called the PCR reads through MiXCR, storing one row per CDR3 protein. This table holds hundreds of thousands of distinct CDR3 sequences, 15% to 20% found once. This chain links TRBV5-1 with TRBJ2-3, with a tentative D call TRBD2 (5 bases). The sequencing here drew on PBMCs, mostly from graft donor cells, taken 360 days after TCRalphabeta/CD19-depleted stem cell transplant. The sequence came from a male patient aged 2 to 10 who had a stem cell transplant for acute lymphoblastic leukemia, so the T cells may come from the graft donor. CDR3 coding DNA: TGCGCCAGCAGCTACGGGATCCTGCACCCAGATACGCAGTATTTT. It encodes CASSYGILHPDTQYF.